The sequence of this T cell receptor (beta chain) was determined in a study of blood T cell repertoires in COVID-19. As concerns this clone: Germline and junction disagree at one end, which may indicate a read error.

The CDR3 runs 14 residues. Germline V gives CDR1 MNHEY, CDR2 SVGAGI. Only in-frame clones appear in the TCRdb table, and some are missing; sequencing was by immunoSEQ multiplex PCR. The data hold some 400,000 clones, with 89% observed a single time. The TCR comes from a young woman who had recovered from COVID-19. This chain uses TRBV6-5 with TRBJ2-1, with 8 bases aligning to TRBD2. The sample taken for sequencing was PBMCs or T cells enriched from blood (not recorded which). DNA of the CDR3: TGTGCCAGCAGTGACTCGGGAGGGCCTCCCCGTTGCTTCTTC. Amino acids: CASSDSGGPPRCFF.